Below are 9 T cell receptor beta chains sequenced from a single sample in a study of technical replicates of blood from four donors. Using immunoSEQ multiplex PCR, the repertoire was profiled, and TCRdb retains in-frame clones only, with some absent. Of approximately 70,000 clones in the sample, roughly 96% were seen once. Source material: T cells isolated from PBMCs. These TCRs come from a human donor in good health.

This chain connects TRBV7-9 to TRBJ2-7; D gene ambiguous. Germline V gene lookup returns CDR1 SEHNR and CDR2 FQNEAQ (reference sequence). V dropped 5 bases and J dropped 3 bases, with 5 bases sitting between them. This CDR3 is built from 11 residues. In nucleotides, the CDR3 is TGTGCCAGCAGCGCCTACTACGAGCAGTACTTC. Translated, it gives CASSAYYEQYF.

CDR3 nucleotides: TGTGCCAGCAGCTTCAACAGGGTAGCCGATGAGCAGTTCTTC. Its protein is CASSFNRVADEQFF. The J gene is TRBJ2-1, the V gene TRBV9, with a weak D call TRBD1 (6 bases). The V end was cut by 4 bases, the J end by 8 bases, with 16 bases between. CDR3 length equals 14 residues. The germline V gene encodes CDR1 SGDLS and CDR2 YYNGEE. The full variable domain, its missing parts supplied by reference TRBV9 and TRBJ2-1, is DSGVTQTPKHLITATGQRVTLRCSPRSGDLSVYWYQQSLDQGLQFLIQYYNGEERAKGNILERFSAQQFPDLHSELNLSSLELGDSALYFCASSFNRVADEQFFGPGTRLTVL.

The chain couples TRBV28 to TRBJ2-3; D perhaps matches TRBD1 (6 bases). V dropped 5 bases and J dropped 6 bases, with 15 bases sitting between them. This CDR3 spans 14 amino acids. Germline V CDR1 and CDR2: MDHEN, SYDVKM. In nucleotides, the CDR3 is TGTGCCAGCAGTGACCCGACAGGTATGGATACGCAGTATTTT. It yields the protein CASSDPTGMDTQYF.

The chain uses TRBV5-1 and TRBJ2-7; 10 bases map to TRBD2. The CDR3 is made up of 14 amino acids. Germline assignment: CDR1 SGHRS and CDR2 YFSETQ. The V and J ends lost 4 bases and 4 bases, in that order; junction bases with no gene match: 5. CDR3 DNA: TGCGCCAGCAGCATGACTAGCGGGCAATACGAGCAGTACTTC. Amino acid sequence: CASSMTSGQYEQYF.

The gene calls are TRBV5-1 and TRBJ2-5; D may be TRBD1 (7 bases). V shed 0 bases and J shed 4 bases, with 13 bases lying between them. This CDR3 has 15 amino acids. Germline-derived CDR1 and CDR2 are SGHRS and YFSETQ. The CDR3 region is CASSLDPGGRETQYF. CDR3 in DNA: TGCGCCAGCAGCTTGGATCCAGGGGGGAGAGAGACCCAGTACTTC.

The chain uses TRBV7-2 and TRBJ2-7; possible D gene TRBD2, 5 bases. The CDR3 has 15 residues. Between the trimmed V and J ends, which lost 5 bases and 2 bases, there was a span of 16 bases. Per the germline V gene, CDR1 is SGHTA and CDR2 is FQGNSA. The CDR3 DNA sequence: TGTGCCAGCAGCCTCCCTCAAGCGGCGGCCTACGAGCAGTACTTC. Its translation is CASSLPQAAAYEQYF.

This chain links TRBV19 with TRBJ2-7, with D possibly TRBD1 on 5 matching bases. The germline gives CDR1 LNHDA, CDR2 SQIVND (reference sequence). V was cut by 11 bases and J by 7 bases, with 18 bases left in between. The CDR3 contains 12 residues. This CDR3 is CAAQDPLGEQYF. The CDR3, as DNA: TGTGCCGCACAGGATCCCCTGGGGGAGCAGTACTTC. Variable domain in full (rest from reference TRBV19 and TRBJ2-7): DGGITQSPKYLFRKEGQNVTLSCEQNLNHDAMYWYRQDPGQGLRLIYYSQIVNDFQKGDIAEGYSVSREKKESFPLTVTSAQKNPTAFYLCAAQDPLGEQYFGPGTRLTVT.

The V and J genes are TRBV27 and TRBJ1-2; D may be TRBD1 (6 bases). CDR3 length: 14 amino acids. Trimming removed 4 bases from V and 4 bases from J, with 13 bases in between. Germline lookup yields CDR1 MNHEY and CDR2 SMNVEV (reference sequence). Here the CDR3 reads CASSSRLTGYGYTF. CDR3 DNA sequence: TGTGCCAGCAGTTCACGCTTGACAGGCTATGGCTACACCTTC.

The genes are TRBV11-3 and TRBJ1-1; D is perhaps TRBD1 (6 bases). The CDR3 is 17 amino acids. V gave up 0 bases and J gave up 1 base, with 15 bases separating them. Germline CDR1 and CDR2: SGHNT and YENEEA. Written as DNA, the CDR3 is TGTGCCAGCAGCTTAGATACAGGGTTGGTGAGGAACACTGAAGCTTTCTTT. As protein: CASSLDTGLVRNTEAFF.